These 22 T cell receptor beta chains originate from one sample sequenced in a study of cytomegalovirus exposure and HLA in healthy donors. Both 60 Vbeta primers and 13 Jbeta primers went into the PCR. Clones were read by immunoSEQ multiplex PCR, and TCRdb kept only the in-frame ones, dropping some. The sample records 180,000 or so clones, roughly three quarters being singletons. The sequenced sample was PBMCs. The source is a male donor in good health and CMV-seronegative.

CDR3: CASRRGQPQHF. CDR3 bases: TGTGCCAGCAGAAGAGGTCAGCCCCAGCATTTT. The V call is TRBV6-6, the J call TRBJ1-5, with D hard to call. The CDR3 consists of 11 residues. Germline V lookup: CDR1 MNHNY, CDR2 SVGAGI (reference sequence). V was pared by 6 bases and J by 6 bases, with 6 bases between.

Note on this clone: The identical CDR3 is also encoded by other nucleotide sequences in the sample. The chain carries TRBV2 and TRBJ2-3; 8 bases line up with TRBD2. V shed 3 bases, J shed 3 bases, and the junction held 5 bases outside the gene matches. In germline, CDR1 is SNHLY, CDR2 FYNNEI. The CDR3 sequence is 15 residues long. CDR3 coding DNA: TGTGCCAGCAGTGACTCGGGGGGGAGAACAGATACGCAGTATTTT. Protein product: CASSDSGGRTDTQYF.

This chain uses TRBV28 with TRBJ1-6, with a weak D call TRBD1 (6 bases). Germline V lookup: CDR1 MDHEN, CDR2 SYDVKM. The length of the CDR3 is 16 residues. With 6 bases removed from V and 2 bases from J, the gap between germline ends came to 14 bases. CDR3 region: CASRDVGAPYNSPLHF. In nucleotides, the CDR3 is TGTGCCAGCAGAGACGTGGGGGCCCCCTATAATTCACCCCTCCACTTT. The full variable domain, with the rest looked up from reference TRBV28 and TRBJ1-6, is DVKVTQSSRYLVKRTGEKVFLECVQDMDHENMFWYRQDPGLGLRLIYFSYDVKMKEKGDIPEGYSVSREKKERFSLILESASTNQTSMYLCASRDVGAPYNSPLHFGNGTRLTVT.

The chain couples TRBV9 to TRBJ2-3, with D possibly matching TRBD2 (6 bases). Per the germline V gene, CDR1 is SGDLS and CDR2 is YYNGEE. Trimming removed 10 bases at V and 0 bases at J, with 12 bases between. CDR3 size: 13 residues. The chain's CDR3 is CASEGGSTDTQYF. In DNA, the CDR3 is TGTGCCTCGGAGGGCGGGAGCACAGATACGCAGTATTTT.

The chain is built from TRBV30 and TRBJ2-7; D is undetermined. The V end lost 6 bases, the J end lost 3 bases, and 12 bases lay between the germline ends. The CDR3 sequence is 12 residues long. Germline CDR1 GTSNPN, CDR2 SVGIG (reference sequence). The CDR3 is CACRFRYYEQYF. In DNA form, the CDR3 reads TGTGCCTGCCGGTTCCGCTACTACGAGCAGTACTTC.

The V and J genes are TRBV27 and TRBJ1-4; 9 nucleotides match TRBD1. Losses at the gene ends were 5 bases for V and 0 bases for J; bases not matched to a gene: 4. CDR3 length equals 16 residues. Germline CDR1 MNHEY, CDR2 SMNVEV (reference sequence). CDR3 amino acids: CASSGTGTSTNEKLFF. The DNA of the CDR3 is TGTGCCAGCAGTGGGACAGGGACGTCAACTAATGAAAAACTGTTTTTT.

The V gene is TRBV5-8, the J gene TRBJ2-1, with D maybe TRBD2 (6 bases). CDR3 length equals 13 residues. Germline V CDR1 and CDR2: SGHTS, YDEGEE. Trimming removed 6 bases at V and 4 bases at J, with 11 bases between. The CDR3 sequence is CASTAEGYNEQFF. CDR3 nucleotide sequence: TGTGCCAGCACCGCGGAGGGTTACAATGAGCAGTTCTTC. Looking up the rest from reference TRBV5-8 and TRBJ2-1 gives the full variable domain: EAGVTQSPTHLIKTRGQQATLRCSPISGHTSVYWYQQALGLGLQFLLWYDEGEERNRGNFPPRFSGRQFPNYSSELNVNALELEDSALYLCASTAEGYNEQFFGPGTRLTVL.

The rearrangement uses TRBV30 and TRBJ1-5; no firm D call. The CDR3 has 13 residues. Deletions cut 2 bases from V and 3 bases from J, with 8 bases between. Germline V lookup: CDR1 GTSNPN, CDR2 SVGIG (reference sequence). The CDR3 sequence is CAWSPGVNQPQHF. CDR3 DNA: TGTGCCTGGAGTCCGGGAGTCAATCAGCCCCAGCATTTT.

In this sample, this clone turned up a few times. The V gene is TRBV19, the J gene TRBJ1-2, with D maybe TRBD1 (5 bases). The CDR3 extends over 16 amino acids. Trimming pared 7 bases from V and 1 base from J, leaving 19 bases between. Germline CDR1 and CDR2: LNHDA and SQIVND (reference sequence). The CDR3 loop reads CASNIQGRNLNYGYTF. For the CDR3, the DNA is TGTGCCAGTAATATCCAGGGCAGGAACCTTAACTATGGCTACACCTTC.

V usage is TRBV28 and J usage is TRBJ2-5; TRBD1 might be the D (6 bases). The J call may be mistaken, given a closer DNA end match to TRBJ2-7. CDR3 length equals 13 residues. Germline lookup yields CDR1 MDHEN and CDR2 SYDVKM. CDR3 sequence: CASSLDSPYEQYF. The CDR3 DNA is TGTGCCAGCAGTCTGGACAGTCCCTACGAGCAGTACTTC.

J is TRBJ2-7 and V is TRBV28; tentative D call: TRBD1 (6 bases). This CDR3 spans 12 amino acids. The V gene's germline CDR1 is MDHEN and CDR2 SYDVKM. The V end lost 6 bases, the J end lost 6 bases, and 12 bases lay between the germline ends. This CDR3 reads CASSSGVGEQYF. CDR3 nucleotides: TGTGCCAGCAGCTCAGGGGTGGGCGAGCAGTACTTC.

This clone turned up a few times. The chain is built from TRBV28 and TRBJ1-2; 12 bases map to TRBD1. CDR3 length: 16 residues. J lost 4 bases, V lost 1 base, and 4 bases had no gene match. The germline gives CDR1 MDHEN, CDR2 SYDVKM. The CDR3: CASSLLGTGGPYGYTF. CDR3 nucleotides: TGTGCCAGCAGTTTATTAGGGACAGGGGGCCCCTATGGCTACACCTTC.

Comment on this clone: This sample includes further DNA sequences coding for the same CDR3. This rearrangement joins TRBV6-5 to TRBJ1-5; 7 nucleotides match TRBD1. Germline CDR1 reads MNHEY; CDR2 reads SVGAGI. V shed 5 bases, J shed 7 bases, and the junction held 8 bases outside the gene matches. The CDR3 runs to 14 residues. CDR3: CASSPDRAGQPQHF. Written as DNA, the CDR3 is TGTGCCAGCAGTCCTGACAGGGCTGGGCAGCCCCAGCATTTT.

This chain connects TRBV10-3 to TRBJ1-2, with 7 bases matching TRBD1. CDR1 and CDR2 from the germline V gene are ENHRY and SYGVKD. V was pared by 6 bases and J by 0 bases, with 4 bases of the junction left unmatched. The CDR3 extends over 14 amino acids. As DNA, the CDR3 is TGTGCCATCAGGCCTGACAGGGCTAACTATGGCTACACCTTC. Its translation: CAIRPDRANYGYTF.

This clone was observed a few times. V is TRBV2 and J is TRBJ1-5, with 10 bases lining up with TRBD1. The CDR3 is 15 residues long. Trimming at V came to 1 base and at J to 6 bases, leaving 3 bases not matched to a gene. Germline-derived CDR1 and CDR2 are SNHLY and FYNNEI. CDR3 nucleotide sequence: TGTGCCAGCAGTGAAGGGGGGACAGGGGTTCAGCCCCAGCATTTT. The encoded protein is CASSEGGTGVQPQHF.

DNA of the CDR3: TGTGCCAGCAACACATGGGAGAGCTCCTACGAGCAGTACTTC. It is translated as CASNTWESSYEQYF. V usage is TRBV28 and J usage is TRBJ2-7, with a possible D match to TRBD2 (5 bases). V was shortened by 7 bases and J by 0 bases, with 13 bases between the two germline ends. The length of the CDR3 is 14 residues. Germline values: CDR1 MDHEN, CDR2 SYDVKM.

The chain recombines TRBV30 with TRBJ1-4; D is perhaps TRBD1 (6 bases). This CDR3 spans 14 amino acids. The V gene lost 3 bases and the J gene lost 5 bases, with 13 bases spanning the gap. Germline CDR1 is GTSNPN and CDR2 is SVGIG (reference sequence). The CDR3 DNA reads TGTGCCTGGAGCGGAAACAGGGAGAATGAAAAACTGTTTTTT. It is translated as CAWSGNRENEKLFF.

This clone was picked up a small number of times. J is TRBJ1-5 and V is TRBV6-5; 7 bases line up with TRBD1. The V gene's germline CDR1 is MNHEY and CDR2 SVGAGI. The V and J ends lost 8 bases and 0 bases, in that order; junction bases with no gene match: 1. The CDR3 spans 13 residues. The CDR3 is CASQGGSNQPQHF. The CDR3 DNA sequence: TGTGCCAGCCAGGGGGGTAGCAATCAGCCCCAGCATTTT.

The rearrangement joins TRBV19 to TRBJ1-1; possible D gene TRBD1, 6 bases. Trimming left V 4 bases short and J 3 bases short, with 12 bases between. CDR1 is LNHDA, CDR2 SQIVND, per germline (reference sequence). The CDR3 totals 14 residues. CDR3 protein: CASSTNRVYTEAFF. CDR3 bases: TGTGCCAGTAGTACAAACAGGGTCTACACTGAAGCTTTCTTT.

The J gene is TRBJ1-1, the V gene TRBV5-1, with D hard to call. The CDR3 sequence is 15 residues long. The V gene's germline CDR1 is SGHRS and CDR2 YFSETQ. Trimming took off 4 bases at V and 0 bases at J, with 13 bases between the two ends. CDR3 sequence (DNA): TGCGCCAGCAGCGACGGGTTCGCCATGAACACTGAAGCTTTCTTT. The encoded protein is CASSDGFAMNTEAFF.

This clone has a handful of counts. V and J are TRBV19 and TRBJ2-7; 15 bases are a match to TRBD2. In germline, CDR1 is LNHDA, CDR2 SQIVND (reference sequence). The CDR3 is made up of 19 amino acids. After removal of 4 bases from V and 5 bases from J, the junction contained 15 bases not matched to a gene. CDR3 nucleotides: TGTGCCAGTAGTACCTTGAATGGACTAGCGGGAGGGGGATACGACGAGCAGTACTTC. Translating gives CASSTLNGLAGGGYDEQYF.

The chain's CDR3 is CASSVSTGGYGYTF. The CDR3 nucleotides read TGTGCCAGCAGCGTGTCGACAGGGGGTTATGGCTACACCTTC. J is TRBJ1-2 and V is TRBV9; 9 bases are shared with TRBD1. Germline loops: CDR1 SGDLS, CDR2 YYNGEE. The V and J ends lost 2 bases and 5 bases, in that order; junction bases with no gene match: 4. The CDR3 has 14 amino acids. Filled out from reference TRBV9 and TRBJ1-2, the complete variable domain reads DSGVTQTPKHLITATGQRVTLRCSPRSGDLSVYWYQQSLDQGLQFLIQYYNGEERAKGNILERFSAQQFPDLHSELNLSSLELGDSALYFCASSVSTGGYGYTFGSGTRLTVV.